This T cell receptor beta chain was recovered during a study of human T cells and chemical hapten exposure. Time point specified: patch test 1, 2 weeks after DPC sensitization. Indicated treatment: therapeutic diphenylcyclopropenone sensitization with weekly scalp DPC. MiXCR, run by TCRdb on the RACE reads, gives a single entry per CDR3 protein. The sample carries 120,000 or so distinct CDR3 sequences, roughly 15% recorded once. CDR1 is DFQATT and CDR2 is SNEGSKA in the germline V gene (reference sequence). V was pared by 5 bases and J by 0 bases, with 8 bases between. The CDR3 contains 13 residues. This clonotype occurred a few times.

The V call is TRBV20-1, the J call TRBJ2-4, with D hard to call. The source is a man aged 18 to 30 with alopecia areata. Some clones in this sample may be carry-over from other donors' samples. The starting material was whole blood, obtained in connection with sensitization to the hapten diphenylcyclopropenone (DPC). CDR3 in amino acids: CSALQVAKNIQYF. DNA for the CDR3: TGCAGTGCTCTACAAGTAGCCAAAAACATTCAGTACTTC.